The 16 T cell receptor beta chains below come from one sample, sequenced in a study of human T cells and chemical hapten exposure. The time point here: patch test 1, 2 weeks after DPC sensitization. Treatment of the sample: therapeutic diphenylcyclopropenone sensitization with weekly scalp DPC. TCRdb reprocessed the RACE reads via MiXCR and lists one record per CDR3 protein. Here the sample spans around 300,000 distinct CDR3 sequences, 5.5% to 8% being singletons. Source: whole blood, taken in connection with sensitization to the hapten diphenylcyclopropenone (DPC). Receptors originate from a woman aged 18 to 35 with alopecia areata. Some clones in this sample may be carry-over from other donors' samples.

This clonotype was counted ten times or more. CDR3 sequence reads: CASSWDRPSNYGYTF. In DNA, the CDR3 is TGCGCCAGCAGCTGGGACAGGCCAAGCAACTATGGCTACACCTTC. This chain connects TRBV5-1 to TRBJ1-2, with 8 bases fitting TRBD1. CDR1 is SGHRS and CDR2 is YFSETQ in the germline V gene. V was clipped by 3 bases and J by 2 bases; unmatched bases: 6. The CDR3 is made up of 15 amino acids.

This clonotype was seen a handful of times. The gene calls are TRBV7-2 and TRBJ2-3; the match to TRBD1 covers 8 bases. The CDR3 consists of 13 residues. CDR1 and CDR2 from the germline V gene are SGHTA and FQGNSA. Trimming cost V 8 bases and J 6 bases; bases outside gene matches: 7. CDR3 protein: CASAGGHMDTQYF. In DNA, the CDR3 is TGTGCCAGCGCAGGGGGCCACATGGATACGCAGTATTTT.

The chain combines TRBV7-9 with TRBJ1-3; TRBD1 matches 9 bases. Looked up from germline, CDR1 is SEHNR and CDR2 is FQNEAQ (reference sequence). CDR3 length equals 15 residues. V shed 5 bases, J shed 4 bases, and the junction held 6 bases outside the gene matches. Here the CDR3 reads CASSIRQGVGNTIYF. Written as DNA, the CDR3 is TGTGCCAGCAGCATCCGACAGGGGGTCGGAAACACCATATATTTT.

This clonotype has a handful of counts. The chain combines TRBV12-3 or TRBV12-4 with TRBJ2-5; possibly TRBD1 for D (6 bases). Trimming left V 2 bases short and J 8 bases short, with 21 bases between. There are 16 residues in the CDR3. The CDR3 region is CASSLSWGLHRVTQYF. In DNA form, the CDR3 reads TGTGCCAGCAGTTTATCTTGGGGGCTCCATAGAGTTACCCAGTACTTC.

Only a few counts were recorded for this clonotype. The CDR3 DNA reads TGTGCCAGCAGTGAGCTCCTCGACTCTGGAAACACCATATATTTT. It yields the protein CASSELLDSGNTIYF. The chain joins TRBV6-1 to TRBJ1-3, with no clear D. V shed 3 bases and J shed 0 bases, with 9 bases lying between them. There are 15 residues in the CDR3. Germline assignment: CDR1 MNHNS and CDR2 SASEGT.

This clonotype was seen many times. The CDR3 DNA reads as TGTGCCAGCAGCTTAACCAGGGAGGACGAGCAGTACTTC. It encodes CASSLTREDEQYF. The chain uses TRBV7-3 and TRBJ2-7, with D perhaps matching TRBD2 (6 bases). CDR1 is SGHTA and CDR2 is FQGTGA in the germline V gene. The V end was cut by 0 bases, the J end by 5 bases, with 8 bases between. The CDR3 totals 13 residues.

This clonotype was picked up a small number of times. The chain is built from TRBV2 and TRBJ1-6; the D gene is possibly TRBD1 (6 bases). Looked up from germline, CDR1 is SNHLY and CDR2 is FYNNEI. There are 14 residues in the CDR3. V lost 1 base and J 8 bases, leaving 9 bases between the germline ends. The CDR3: CASSEGTVHSPLHF. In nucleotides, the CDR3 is TGTGCCAGCAGTGAAGGGACAGTCCATTCACCCCTCCACTTT.

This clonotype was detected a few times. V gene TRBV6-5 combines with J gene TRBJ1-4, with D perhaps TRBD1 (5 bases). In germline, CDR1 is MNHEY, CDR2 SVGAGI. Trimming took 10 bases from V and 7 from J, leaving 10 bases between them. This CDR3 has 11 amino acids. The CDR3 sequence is CATGRAEKLFF. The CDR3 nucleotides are TGTGCCACAGGGCGTGCTGAAAAACTGTTTTTT.

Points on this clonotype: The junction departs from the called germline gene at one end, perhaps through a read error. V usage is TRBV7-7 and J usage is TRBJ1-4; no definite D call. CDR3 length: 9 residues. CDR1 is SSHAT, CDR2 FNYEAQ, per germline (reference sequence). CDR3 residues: CASSLKGWF. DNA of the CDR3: TGTGCTAGCAGCCTTAAAGGCTGGTTT.

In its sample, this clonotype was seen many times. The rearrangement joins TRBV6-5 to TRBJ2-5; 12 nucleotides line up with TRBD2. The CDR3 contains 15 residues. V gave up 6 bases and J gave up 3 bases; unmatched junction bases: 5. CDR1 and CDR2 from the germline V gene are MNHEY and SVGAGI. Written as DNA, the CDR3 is TGTGCCAGCAGACCGAGGACTAGCGGGGAAGAGACCCAGTACTTC. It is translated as CASRPRTSGEETQYF.

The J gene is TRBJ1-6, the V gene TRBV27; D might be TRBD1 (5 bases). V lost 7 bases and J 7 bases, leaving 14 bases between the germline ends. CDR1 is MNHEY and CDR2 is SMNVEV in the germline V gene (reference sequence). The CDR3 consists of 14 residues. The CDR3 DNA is TGTGCCAGCACTCTTGGGGGTTTGAATTCACCCCTCCACTTT. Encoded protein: CASTLGGLNSPLHF.

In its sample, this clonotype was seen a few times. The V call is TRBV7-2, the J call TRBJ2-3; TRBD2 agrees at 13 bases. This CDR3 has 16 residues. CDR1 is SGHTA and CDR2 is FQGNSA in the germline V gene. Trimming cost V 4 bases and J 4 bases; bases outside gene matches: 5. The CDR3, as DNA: TGTGCCAGCAGCTGGACTAGCGGGGGCACGCCAGATACGCAGTATTTT. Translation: CASSWTSGGTPDTQYF.

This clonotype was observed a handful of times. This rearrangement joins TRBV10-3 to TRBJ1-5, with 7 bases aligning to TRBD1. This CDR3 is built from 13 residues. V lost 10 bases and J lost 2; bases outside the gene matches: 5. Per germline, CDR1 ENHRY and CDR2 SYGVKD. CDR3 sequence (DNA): TGTGCCAGCACTACAGGGGGCAATCAGCCCCAGCATTTT. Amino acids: CASTTGGNQPQHF.

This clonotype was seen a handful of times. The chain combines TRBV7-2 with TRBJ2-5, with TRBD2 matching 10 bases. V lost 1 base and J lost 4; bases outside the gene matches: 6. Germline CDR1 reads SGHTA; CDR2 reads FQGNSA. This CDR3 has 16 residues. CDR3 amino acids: CASSLVPSGGGETQYF. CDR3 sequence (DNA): TGTGCCAGCAGCTTAGTCCCTAGCGGGGGAGGAGAGACCCAGTACTTC.

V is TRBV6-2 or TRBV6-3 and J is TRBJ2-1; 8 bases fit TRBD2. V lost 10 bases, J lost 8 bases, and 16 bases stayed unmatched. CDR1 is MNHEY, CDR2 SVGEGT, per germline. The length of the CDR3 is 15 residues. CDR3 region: CATRAVERGRDEQFF. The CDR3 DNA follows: TGTGCCACTAGGGCGGTCGAGCGGGGGAGGGATGAGCAGTTCTTC.

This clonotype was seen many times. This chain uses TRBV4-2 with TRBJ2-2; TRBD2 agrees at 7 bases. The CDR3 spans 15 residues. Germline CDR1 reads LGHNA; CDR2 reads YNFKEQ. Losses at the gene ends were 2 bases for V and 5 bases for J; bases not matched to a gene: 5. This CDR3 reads CASSQRDYLTGELFF. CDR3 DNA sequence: TGTGCCAGCAGCCAACGGGACTACTTAACCGGGGAGCTGTTTTTT.